The clone carrying this T cell receptor (beta chain) was detected only once. Its specificity is not known. The data stem from a study of T cell responses to AZD1222 COVID-19 vaccine. Regarding the study as a whole: The reported proportion of spike-specific TCRs targeting unmutated variant regions was nearly half. When two AZD1222 doses had been given, Spike-specific TCR breadth and depth rose. White British ancestry dominated among donors, who included more females, and clonal diversity was possibly underestimated.

Generated by immunoSEQ multiplex PCR, the TCRdb table keeps only in-frame clones and is missing some. The sample records 110,000 or so clones, 70% to 90% being singletons. The material was peripheral blood, obtained on day 0 of AZD1222 vaccination. This clonotype was obtained from an adult in good health.

CDR3 sequence reads: CASNGGYSNQPQHF. CDR3 DNA: TGTGCCAGTAACGGGGGGTATAGCAATCAGCCCCAGCATTTT. This sequence joins TRBV19 and TRBJ1-5; perhaps TRBD1 as D (5 bases). Germline CDR1 LNHDA, CDR2 SQIVND (reference sequence). V shed 7 bases and J shed 0 bases, with 10 bases lying between them. This CDR3 is built from 14 residues.